This T cell receptor beta chain was found in a study of OX40 agonist ivuxolimab in advanced cancers. In the study overall: Three individuals attained partial responses, comprising one hepatocellular carcinoma case and two cutaneous melanoma cases.

Generated by immunoSEQ multiplex PCR, the TCRdb table keeps only in-frame clones and is missing some. The sample shows about 23,000 clones, over 70% of them seen only once. General study findings and limits: The mean number of expanded clones was higher in CD8+ T cells than in CD4+.

The CDR3 loop spans 16 amino acids. V lost 7 bases, J lost 5 bases, and 8 bases stayed unmatched. The germline V gene encodes CDR1 SGHTA and CDR2 FQGNSA. A word on this clone: Its antigen is still unknown.

The material sequenced was CD4+ or CD8+ T cells sorted from blood, taken in a trial of the OX40 agonist ivuxolimab. This receptor was identified in an adult with an advanced solid tumor such as melanoma, head and neck, liver or kidney cancer. The rearrangement joins TRBV7-2 to TRBJ2-1, with 13 bases matching TRBD2. The CDR3 coding sequence is TGTGCCAGCAAATGGACTAGCGGGAGCTACAACAATGAGCAGTTCTTC. Protein sequence: CASKWTSGSYNNEQFF.